This TCR beta chain was found in a study of cytomegalovirus exposure and HLA in healthy donors. Study results and caveats: It was approximately 160 TCR beta chains that were listed as cytomegalovirus-associated. There were several of the most significant clusters that appeared linked to common viral pathogens in a later analysis.

Note on this clone: Its antigen remains unidentified.

This CDR3 spans 15 amino acids. V lost 3 bases, J lost 7 bases, and 16 bases lay in between. The germline V gene has CDR1 SEHNR and CDR2 FQNEAQ (reference sequence). The PCR had 60 Vbeta and 13 Jbeta primers. The method was immunoSEQ multiplex PCR; TCRdb's version includes in-frame clones alone and lacks a portion of them. In the table there are around 190,000 clones, 70% to 85% of which are singletons. The sample was PBMCs. This receptor was identified in a girl aged 2 to 10 in good health and CMV-seropositive. This sequence joins TRBV7-9 and TRBJ2-1, with D possibly being TRBD2 (5 bases). For the CDR3, the DNA is TGTGCCAGCAGCTTCCCCAGAACCCTAGCAAATGAGCAGTTCTTC. This sequence encodes CASSFPRTLANEQFF. Combining the CDR3 with reference TRBV7-9 and TRBJ2-1 gives the whole variable domain DTGVSQNPRHKITKRGQNVTFRCDPISEHNRLYWYRQTLGQGPEFLTYFQNEAQLEKSRLLSDRFSAERPKGSFSTLEIQRTEQGDSAMYLCASSFPRTLANEQFFGPGTRLTVL.